A few counts support the clone carrying this T cell receptor (beta chain). Its antigen is unknown. Germline assignment: CDR1 LNHDA and CDR2 SQIVND (reference sequence). The CDR3 contains 12 residues. Trimming shortened V by 10 bases and J by 4 bases, and 13 bases separated the two germline ends. This sample was included in a study of PD-1 blockade in classical Hodgkin lymphoma. General study results and limits: Newly diagnosed patients reportedly had lower baseline TCR diversity than healthy donors.

The table came from immunoSEQ multiplex PCR; TCRdb's copy has only in-frame clones and leaves some out. The sample contains about 24,000 clones, roughly 76% of which appear only once. The sample's time point: cycle 4 day 1 (C4D1), after 6 weeks of nivolumab. Every patient relapsed after autologous stem cell transplantation, and brentuximab vedotin exposure varied. The V and J genes are TRBV19 and TRBJ1-2; no clear D. The sample in question was peripheral blood mononuclear cells (PBMCs), obtained before the fourth cycle of nivolumab. The clonotype was recovered from a human donor with classical Hodgkin lymphoma. Here the CDR3 DNA reads TGTGCCACCAAAGACGGGCCCTATGGCTACACCTTC. Translating it yields CATKDGPYGYTF.